These 14 T cell receptor beta chains came from one sample sequenced in a study of blood T cell repertoires in COVID-19. Method: immunoSEQ multiplex PCR; TCRdb's copy keeps in-frame clones and lacks some. The sample lists fewer than 100,000 clones; almost 85% were seen once. Material for sequencing was peripheral blood. These TCRs come from a man aged 45 to 65 with acute or convalescent COVID-19.

This clone was picked up one time. The chain couples TRBV6-5 to TRBJ1-5; 8 positions agree with TRBD1. The CDR3 runs to 14 residues. Germline lookup yields CDR1 MNHEY and CDR2 SVGAGI. V was clipped by 8 bases and J by 4 bases; unmatched bases: 7. Here the CDR3 reads CASATGARNQPQHF. In DNA form, the CDR3 reads TGTGCCAGCGCGACAGGGGCCCGAAATCAGCCCCAGCATTTT.

This clone was found once. V gene TRBV28 combines with J gene TRBJ2-2; TRBD2 matches at 16 bases. The CDR3 has 16 amino acids. The ends lost 11 bases at V and 5 bases at J; junction bases unmatched: 8. Germline loops: CDR1 MDHEN, CDR2 SYDVKM. This chain's CDR3 is CAGTSGRAGGTGELFF. CDR3 bases: TGTGCCGGGACTAGCGGGAGGGCCGGGGGTACCGGGGAGCTGTTTTTT. The full variable domain, in which reference TRBV28 and TRBJ2-2 provide the parts outside the CDR3, is DVKVTQSSRYLVKRTGEKVFLECVQDMDHENMFWYRQDPGLGLRLIYFSYDVKMKEKGDIPEGYSVSREKKERFSLILESASTNQTSMYLCAGTSGRAGGTGELFFGEGSRLTVL.

The genes are TRBV3-1 (or the pseudogene TRBV3-2) and TRBJ2-1; 8 nucleotides match TRBD2. The CDR3 runs to 17 residues. CDR1 and CDR2 from the germline V gene are LGHDT and YNNKEL (reference sequence). J gave up 6 bases and V 0 bases, and 10 bases lay outside the gene matches. CDR3 residues: CASSQDRISGNLNEQFF. The DNA for the CDR3 is TGTGCCAGCAGCCAAGATCGTATTAGCGGGAACCTCAATGAGCAGTTCTTC.

The gene calls are TRBV5-5 and TRBJ1-2; unclear D gene. The V end lost 0 bases, the J end lost 2 bases, and 14 bases lay between the germline ends. Germline CDR1 and CDR2: SGHKS and YYEKEE (reference sequence). The CDR3 is 16 amino acids. This CDR3 is CASSLDSGPRNYGYTF. The CDR3 DNA reads TGTGCCAGCAGCTTGGATTCGGGTCCGAGAAACTATGGCTACACCTTC.

This rearrangement joins TRBV7-7 to TRBJ1-1, with 8 bases identical to TRBD1. Germline-derived CDR1 and CDR2 are SSHAT and FNYEAQ (reference sequence). The V gene end was trimmed by 5 bases and the J gene end by 5 bases; junction bases not matched to a gene: 4. The CDR3 is made up of 13 amino acids. In DNA form, the CDR3 reads TGTGCCAGCAGCCGAACAGGGGGGACTGAAGCTTTCTTT. This gives the protein CASSRTGGTEAFF.

This clone was seen a few times. The rearrangement uses TRBV6-2 or TRBV6-3 and TRBJ1-5, with TRBD1 matching over 11 bases. From germline, CDR1 is MNHEY and CDR2 SVGEGT. The CDR3 sequence is 18 residues long. Trimming removed 0 bases from V and 7 bases from J; junction bases left unmatched: 11. The CDR3 DNA is TGTGCCAGCAGTTACTCGACTAGGACAGGGGGCGTCAGGCAGCCCCAGCATTTT. Its translation is CASSYSTRTGGVRQPQHF.

This clone was found once. The V call is TRBV4-3, the J call TRBJ1-2; D not certain. The CDR3 has 14 amino acids. In germline, CDR1 is LGHNA, CDR2 YSLEER. Trimming shortened V by 0 bases and J by 2 bases, and 7 bases separated the two germline ends. CDR3 residues: CASSQDNRNYGYTF. Here the CDR3 DNA reads TGCGCCAGCAGCCAAGATAACAGAAACTATGGCTACACCTTC.

The CDR3, as DNA: TGTGCCAGCAGCTTGGAAGGATGGCAGGGGAAGGAGACCCAGTACTTC. It yields the protein CASSLEGWQGKETQYF. The V and J genes are TRBV5-6 and TRBJ2-5, with D possibly being TRBD1 (6 bases). Germline assignment: CDR1 SGHDT and CDR2 YYEEEE. V was clipped by 0 bases and J by 5 bases, with 17 bases between them. The CDR3 loop spans 16 amino acids.

The rearrangement uses TRBV11-1 and TRBJ2-7; D may be TRBD1 (5 bases). With 1 base removed from V and 4 bases from J, the gap between germline ends came to 5 bases. Germline loops: CDR1 SGHAT, CDR2 FQDESV (reference sequence). This CDR3 is built from 12 residues. The CDR3 region is CASSLEGYEQYF. The CDR3 DNA reads TGTGCCAGCAGCTTAGAGGGGTACGAGCAGTACTTC.

The V and J genes are TRBV5-1 and TRBJ1-4, with D possibly matching TRBD1 (6 bases). This CDR3 is 19 amino acids long. V was pared by 3 bases and J by 7 bases, with 28 bases between. CDR1 and CDR2 from the germline V gene are SGHRS and YFSETQ. CDR3 DNA sequence: TGCGCCAGCAGCTCTGACCCCACGACAGGCGCCTTGATAGGTGAAAAACTGTTTTTT. Its protein product is CASSSDPTTGALIGEKLFF.

This clone was observed once. V gene TRBV7-3 combines with J gene TRBJ2-1; 13 bases match TRBD2. CDR1 and CDR2 (germline): SGHTA, FQGTGA. The CDR3 has 16 amino acids. The J segment lost 6 bases and the V segment lost 5 bases, leaving 7 bases of the junction unmatched. This CDR3 is CASSRGLAGVPNEQFF. CDR3 nucleotide sequence: TGTGCCAGCAGCCGAGGACTAGCGGGAGTGCCCAATGAGCAGTTCTTC.

This clone has a handful of counts. V is TRBV11-2 and J is TRBJ2-7; the D is unclear. This CDR3 contains 12 residues. The V end was cut by 1 base, the J end by 3 bases, with 4 bases between. Germline assignment: CDR1 SGHAT and CDR2 FQNNGV. In DNA, the CDR3 is TGTGCCAGCAGCTTAGTAAACTACGAGCAGTACTTC. Amino acids: CASSLVNYEQYF.

This chain joins TRBV27 and TRBJ2-7, with D perhaps TRBD1 (6 bases). V was cut by 6 bases and J by 0 bases, with 18 bases left in between. The length of the CDR3 is 16 residues. CDR1 MNHEY and CDR2 SMNVEV come from the germline V gene (reference sequence). The chain's CDR3 is CASRARYRDISYEQYF. In DNA form, the CDR3 reads TGTGCCAGCAGAGCCCGTTACAGGGACATCTCCTACGAGCAGTACTTC.

This clone was seen only a few times. This chain connects TRBV7-9 to TRBJ1-1; TRBD1 aligns across 10 bases. The CDR3 runs to 16 residues. V lost 0 bases to trimming and J lost 2 bases; unmatched junction nucleotides: 3. Germline V lookup: CDR1 SEHNR, CDR2 FQNEAQ (reference sequence). As DNA, the CDR3 is TGTGCCAGCAGCTTAGCGAGACAGGGGGCAAACACTGAAGCTTTCTTT. This encodes CASSLARQGANTEAFF.